A single sample gave rise to the 5 T cell receptor beta chains below, sequenced in a study of Ad26.COV2.S vaccination and SARS-CoV-2 variants. The data were produced by immunoSEQ multiplex PCR, yet TCRdb's version contains in-frame clones alone and is incomplete. The table includes a few hundred thousand clones, roughly 80% detected once. Stated treatment: around 19 received Ad26.COV2.S at low or high dose, single or two shots; roughly 5 received placebo; per-sample allocation not given. At day 63 after the first vaccine or placebo injection, samples were drawn. The material sequenced was peripheral blood, taken in a trial of Ad26.COV2.S vaccine versus placebo. These receptors all come from a person aged 18-60 years who received the Ad26.COV2.S COVID-19 vaccine or a placebo.

This sequence joins TRBV7-3 and TRBJ1-1; weak D call: TRBD1 (6 bases). The germline gives CDR1 SGHTA, CDR2 FQGTGA. CDR3 size: 15 residues. V was pared by 0 bases and J by 1 base, with 9 bases between. The DNA of the CDR3 is TGTGCCAGCAGCTTAACAGGGGGGCGGAACACTGAAGCTTTCTTT. As protein: CASSLTGGRNTEAFF.

On this clone itself: A read error may produce the germline difference seen at one junction end. The genes are TRBV13 and TRBJ2-4; 9 bases map to TRBD1. Germline V lookup: CDR1 PRHDT, CDR2 FYEKMQ (reference sequence). The CDR3 runs 14 residues. CDR3 nucleotide sequence: TGTGCCAGCAGCTTTCTTCAGGCCGGGACAGGGCGTCACTTC. Its protein is CASSFLQAGTGRHF.

The chain is built from TRBV4-1 and TRBJ1-5; possibly TRBD1 for D (6 bases). Germline CDR1 MGHRA, CDR2 YSYEKL. The CDR3 extends over 16 amino acids. The germline V and J ends were trimmed by 1 base and 7 bases, with 17 bases remaining between them. As DNA, the CDR3 is TGCGCCAGCAGCCAAGGGGACAACAACGCGCGCCAGCCCCAGCATTTT. Translated: CASSQGDNNARQPQHF.

This clone was observed a single time. This chain uses TRBV6-2 or TRBV6-3 with TRBJ2-7; D uncertain. The V gene lost 2 bases and the J gene lost 1 base, with 6 bases spanning the gap. Germline-derived CDR1 and CDR2 are MNHEY and SVGEGT. The CDR3 is made up of 13 amino acids. The CDR3 reads CASSYAVSYEQYF. CDR3 in DNA: TGTGCCAGCAGTTACGCGGTTTCCTACGAGCAGTACTTC.

This rearrangement joins TRBV7-9 to TRBJ1-4, with D perhaps TRBD1 (6 bases). V was shortened by 7 bases and J by 6 bases, with 24 bases between the two germline ends. Per the germline V gene, CDR1 is SEHNR and CDR2 is FQNEAQ (reference sequence). The length of the CDR3 is 17 residues. The CDR3 region is CASTPLGTSAGDEKLFF. The DNA of the CDR3 is TGTGCCAGCACCCCACTCGGAACAAGTGCAGGGGATGAAAAACTGTTTTTT.